A selection of T cell receptor beta chains follows, all from one sample in a study of blood T cell repertoires in COVID-19. Sequencing was performed with immunoSEQ multiplex PCR; in TCRdb, only in-frame clones are kept and a portion is missing. The table includes approximately 90,000 clones, about 83% detected once. Sequencing input: peripheral blood. The receptor set was obtained from a man aged 65 to 85 with COVID-19, enrolled during active disease. CDR3s include the opening cysteine and the closing phenylalanine or tryptophan. The D gene is left open where the match is weak. Rows give clone size only sometimes, using once, few, many, or a class for an expanded clone.

abundance,v_gene,d_gene,j_gene,CDR3nt,CDR3aa
-,TRBV20-1,-,TRBJ1-2,TGCAGTCCCAGGGCTGGCTACACCTTC,CSPRAGYTF
-,TRBV5-1,-,TRBJ2-3,TGCGCCAGCAGCTCTCCCGTTCCAGATACGCAGTATTTT,CASSSPVPDTQYF
-,TRBV28,-,TRBJ1-5,TGTGCCAGCAGGGCAGGGGAAAGCAATCAGCCCCAGCATTTT,CASRAGESNQPQHF
-,TRBV29-1,TRBD1,TRBJ2-1,TGCAGCGGTGGATCGGACAGGGGTGAGCAGTTCTTC,CSGGSDRGEQFF
-,TRBV15,-,TRBJ2-5,TGTGCCACCAGCAGAGACAGGGTCAGAGAGACCCAGTACTTC,CATSRDRVRETQYF
once,TRBV5-4,TRBD1,TRBJ1-6,TGTGCCAGCAGCAGGAGGGGGACAGGGGACTCACCCCTCCACTTT,CASSRRGTGDSPLHF
-,TRBV19,TRBD1,TRBJ1-5,TGTGCCAGCAGCAGGGGGCCGGGGCAGCCCCAGCATTTT,CASSRGPGQPQHF
few,TRBV5-1,-,TRBJ2-1,TGCGCCAGCAGGGACTACTACAATGAGCAGTTCTTC,CASRDYYNEQFF
-,TRBV4-3,TRBD1,TRBJ1-6,TGCGCCAGCAGCCAAGATCGGGGGACAGGGAATTCACCCCTCCACTTT,CASSQDRGTGNSPLHF
-,TRBV6-5,-,TRBJ1-4,TGTGCCAGCAGTTACTCGCTGGGAGGGGGTGAAAAACTGTTTTTT,CASSYSLGGGEKLFF
-,TRBV6-5,-,TRBJ1-2,TGTGCCAGCAGACTCTCGACAGCAAACTATGGCTACACCTTC,CASRLSTANYGYTF
-,TRBV20-1,TRBD1,TRBJ1-2,TGCAGTGCTAGTGACCGGACAGGGTCCTATGGCTACACCTTC,CSASDRTGSYGYTF
-,TRBV18,TRBD1,TRBJ1-2,TGTGCCAGCTCACCAGGGACAGACTATGGCTACACCTTC,CASSPGTDYGYTF
-,TRBV11-2,-,TRBJ1-4,TGTGCCAGCAGTCCTTCCCGCGGGGGGGGGCTTAATGAAAAACTGTTTTTT,CASSPSRGGGLNEKLFF
-,TRBV27,TRBD2,TRBJ2-1,TGTGCCAGCAGTAGAATGAGCGGGGCGAACAATGAGCAGTTCTTC,CASSRMSGANNEQFF
-,TRBV6-6,-,TRBJ1-2,TGTGCCAGCAGCCCCGACCTGAGACAGGATTACTTC,CASSPDLRQDYF
-,TRBV6-5,-,TRBJ1-2,TGTGCCAGCAGTCCACCCCTAGGGAGTTCTGGCTACACCTTC,CASSPPLGSSGYTF
-,TRBV6-6,TRBD2,TRBJ2-7,TGTGCCAGCAGAGCCTCAGGAGCGGGGAACTACGAGCAGTACTTC,CASRASGAGNYEQYF
-,TRBV19,TRBD1,TRBJ1-4,TGTGCCAGTAGGACAGGGGGCAAGTATGAAAAACTGTTTTTT,CASRTGGKYEKLFF
-,TRBV5-5,TRBD2,TRBJ2-2,TGTGCCAGCAGCTTTTATAGCGGGAGGACGAGTTCGGGGCCCGGGGAGCTGTTTTTT,CASSFYSGRTSSGPGELFF
-,TRBV24-1,-,TRBJ2-3,TGTGCCACCAGTGATTTCAGGGGAGATACGCAGTATTTT,CATSDFRGDTQYF
-,TRBV7-9,TRBD1,TRBJ1-2,TGTGCCAGCAGCGGGACGGGACAGGGCTATGGCTACACCTTC,CASSGTGQGYGYTF
-,TRBV4-1,TRBD1,TRBJ2-7,TGCGCCAGCAGCAAGGGACAGGACAGCTCCTACGAGCAGTACTTC,CASSKGQDSSYEQYF
-,TRBV2,TRBD1,TRBJ1-1,TGTGCCAGCAGCCTCATCGGGACAGGGAATGAAGCTTTCTTT,CASSLIGTGNEAFF
-,TRBV30,TRBD1,TRBJ1-4,TGTGCCTGGTCCGCCGGGACAGGGTCTGAAAAACTGTTTTTT,CAWSAGTGSEKLFF
-,TRBV15,-,TRBJ1-1,TGTGCCACCTACGAAGCGGTGGCCACTGAAGCTTTCTTT,CATYEAVATEAFF
-,TRBV3-1/TRBV3-2,TRBD1,TRBJ1-2,TGTGCCAGCAGCCAAGATTTGGGCAGGGGGTCGTTTCACTTC,CASSQDLGRGSFHF
few,TRBV18,TRBD1,TRBJ1-5,TGTGCCAGCTCACCCGGGACAGGGGGCCAGCCCCAGCATTTT,CASSPGTGGQPQHF
-,TRBV7-8,-,TRBJ2-7,TGTGCCAGCAGCTTATTACAGGGTCGACTCTACTTC,CASSLLQGRLYF
-,TRBV7-3,-,TRBJ1-6,TGTGCCAGCAGCTTAACTGGAGATTCACCCCTCCACTTT,CASSLTGDSPLHF
-,TRBV7-6,-,TRBJ1-6,TGTGCCAGCAGCTTAGCTCGCAGGGGTGGTTCACCCCTCCACTTT,CASSLARRGGSPLHF